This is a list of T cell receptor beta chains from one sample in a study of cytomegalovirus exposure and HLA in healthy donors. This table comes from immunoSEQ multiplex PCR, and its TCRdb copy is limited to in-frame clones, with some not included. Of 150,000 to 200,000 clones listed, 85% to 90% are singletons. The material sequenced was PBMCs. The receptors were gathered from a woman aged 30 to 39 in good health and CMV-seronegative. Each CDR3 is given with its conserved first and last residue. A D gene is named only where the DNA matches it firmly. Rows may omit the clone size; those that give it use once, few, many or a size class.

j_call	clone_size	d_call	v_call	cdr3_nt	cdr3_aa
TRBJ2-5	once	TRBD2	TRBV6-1	TGTGCCAGCAGTGAGCTTAGCGGGGGATCAGAGACCCAGTACTTC	CASSELSGGSETQYF
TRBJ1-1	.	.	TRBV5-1	TGCGCCAGCAGCTTGACGGGGAACACTGAAGCTTTCTTT	CASSLTGNTEAFF
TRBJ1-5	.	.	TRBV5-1	TGCGCCAGCAGCTTGGGGACTAATAGCAATCAGCCCCAGCATTTT	CASSLGTNSNQPQHF
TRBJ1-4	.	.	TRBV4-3	TGCGCCAGCAGCCAAGATTTAACAGCCCCAAATGAAAAACTGTTTTTT	CASSQDLTAPNEKLFF
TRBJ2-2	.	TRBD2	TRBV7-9	TGTGCCAGCAGCTTAGGACGATTGGCGGGGGCCGGGGAGCTGTTTTTT	CASSLGRLAGAGELFF
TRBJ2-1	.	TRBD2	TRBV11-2	TGTGCCAGCAGCTTAGGGACTAGCGGGGGTCACAATGAGCAGTTCTTC	CASSLGTSGGHNEQFF
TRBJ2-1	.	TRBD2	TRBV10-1	TGCGCCAGCAGTGATCTAGCGGGGGACCTCAATGAGCAGTTCTTC	CASSDLAGDLNEQFF
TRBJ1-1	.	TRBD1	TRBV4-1	TGCGCCAGCAGCCAAGTGGGGGGGACAGGCTACTCTGAAGCTTTCTTT	CASSQVGGTGYSEAFF
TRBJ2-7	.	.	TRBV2	TGTGCCAGCAGTGGTCCCAACGGGGACTGGAGCTCCTACGAGCAGTACTTC	CASSGPNGDWSSYEQYF
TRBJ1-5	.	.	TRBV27	TGTGCCAGCAGTCTCAGGGTATCTGAGCCCCAGCATTTT	CASSLRVSEPQHF
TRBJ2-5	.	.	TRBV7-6	TGTGCCGGCTTGGGCAGGGTAAGCCCGGAGACCCAGTACTTC	CAGLGRVSPETQYF
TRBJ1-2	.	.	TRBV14	TGTGCCAGCAGCCAAGATTTCGGTTGGGGCTACACCTTC	CASSQDFGWGYTF
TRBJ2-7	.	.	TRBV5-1	TGCGCCAGCAGCTTGGACGTGGGGGGCGAGCAGTACTTC	CASSLDVGGEQYF
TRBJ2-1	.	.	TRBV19	TGTGCCAGTAGTATTGTGGGCCCCTCCTACAATGAGCAGTTCTTC	CASSIVGPSYNEQFF
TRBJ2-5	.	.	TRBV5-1	TGCGCCAGCAGCTTGTCGTCTATCCAAGAGACCCAGTACTTC	CASSLSSIQETQYF
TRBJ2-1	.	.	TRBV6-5	TGTGCCAGCAGCAGAGACAGGACGAATAACAATGAGCAGTTCTTC	CASSRDRTNNNEQFF
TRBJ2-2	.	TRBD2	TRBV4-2	TGTGCCAGCAGTCTAGCGGTCAACACCGGGGAGCTGTTTTTT	CASSLAVNTGELFF
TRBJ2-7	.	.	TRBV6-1	TGTGCCAGCAGTGTCGGGACTTCCTACGAGCAGTACTTC	CASSVGTSYEQYF
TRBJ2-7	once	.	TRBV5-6	TGTGCCAGCAGCTTATGGGGCACCTACGAGCAGTACTTC	CASSLWGTYEQYF
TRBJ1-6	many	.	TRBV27	TGTGCCAGCAGCAGACGGGACACCCATTCACCCCTCCACTTT	CASSRRDTHSPLHF
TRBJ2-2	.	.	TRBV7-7	TGTGCCAGCAGCTTAAGCCAGAACACCGGGGAGCTGTTTTTT	CASSLSQNTGELFF
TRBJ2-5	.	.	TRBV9	TGTGCCAGCAGCGTGGGGTGGACAGACCAAGAGACCCAGTACTTC	CASSVGWTDQETQYF
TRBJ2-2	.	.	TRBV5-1	TGCGCCAGCAGCCTCCCGGGACAAACCACCGGGGAGCTGTTTTTT	CASSLPGQTTGELFF
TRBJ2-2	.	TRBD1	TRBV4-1	TGCGCCAGCAGCCAACAGGGGGCCTACACCGGGGAGCTGTTTTTT	CASSQQGAYTGELFF
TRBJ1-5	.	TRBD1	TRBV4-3	TGCGCCAGCAGTGACAGGGTTGATCAGCCCCAGCATTTT	CASSDRVDQPQHF
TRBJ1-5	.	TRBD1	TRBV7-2	TGTGCCAGCAGCTTATCGGGACAGGGGTTTCAGCCCCAGCATTTT	CASSLSGQGFQPQHF
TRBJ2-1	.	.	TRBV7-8	TGTGCCAGCAGCTTAGGGAGCGAGTGGCGTTCGGGGTTGTCCAATGAGCAGTTCTTC	CASSLGSEWRSGLSNEQFF
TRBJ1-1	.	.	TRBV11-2	TGTGCCAGCAGCTCCCTGTGGGGGCTCACTGAAGCTTTCTTT	CASSSLWGLTEAFF
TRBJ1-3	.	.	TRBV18	TGTGCCAGCTCACCGGACAGCCACGGAAACACCATATATTTT	CASSPDSHGNTIYF
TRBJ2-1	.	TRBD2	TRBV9	TGTGCCAGCAGCCCAGATAGCGGGGGGGCCCCCCTTTACAATGAGCAGTTCTTC	CASSPDSGGAPLYNEQFF
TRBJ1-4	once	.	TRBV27	TGTGCCAGCAGTTTTTCAGGCTTTAATGAAAAACTGTTTTTT	CASSFSGFNEKLFF
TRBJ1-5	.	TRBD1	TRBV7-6	TGTGCCAGCAGCCACTTGGGACAGATCACAAACCAGCCCCAGCATTTT	CASSHLGQITNQPQHF
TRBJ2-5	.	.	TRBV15	TGTGCCACCAGCAAGCGGCTCCCTCAAGCCCAAGAGACCCAGTACTTC	CATSKRLPQAQETQYF
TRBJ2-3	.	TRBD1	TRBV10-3	TGTGCCATCACTACAGGGGGCGAGACAGATACGCAGTATTTT	CAITTGGETDTQYF
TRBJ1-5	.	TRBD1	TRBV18	TGTGCCAGCTCAGCAGGGGGCCCAGTGGATCAGCCCCAGCATTTT	CASSAGGPVDQPQHF
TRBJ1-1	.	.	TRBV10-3	TGTGCCATCAGTGAAGGGGGCACTGAAGCTTTCTTT	CAISEGGTEAFF
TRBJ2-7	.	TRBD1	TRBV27	TGTGCCAGCAGCGCCGGGACAGGTCGCTACGAGCAGTACTTC	CASSAGTGRYEQYF
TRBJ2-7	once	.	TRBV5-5	TGTGCCAGCAGCATCAGGGGTCAGTACGAGCAGTACTTC	CASSIRGQYEQYF
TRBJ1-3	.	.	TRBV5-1	TGCGCCAGCAGCTTGTATGGAAACACCATATATTTT	CASSLYGNTIYF
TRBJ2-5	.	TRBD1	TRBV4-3	TGCGCCAGCAGCCAAATCCATACAGGGGCCTTAAAGACCCAGTACTTC	CASSQIHTGALKTQYF
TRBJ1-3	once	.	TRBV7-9	TGTGCCAGCAGCTTACGAACCAGGGGAGAAAGGTTCTCTGGAAACACCATATATTTT	CASSLRTRGERFSGNTIYF
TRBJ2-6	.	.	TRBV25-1	TGTGCCAGCAGTGAATTATGGGGCGCTGGGGCCAACGTCCTGACTTTC	CASSELWGAGANVLTF
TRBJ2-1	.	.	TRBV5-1	TGCGCCAGCAGCTTGGATGGGGGCTACAGTGTGGAGCAGTTCTTC	CASSLDGGYSVEQFF
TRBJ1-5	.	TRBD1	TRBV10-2	TGCGCCAGCAGTGAGGCGACAGGGAACTTCAATCAGCCCCAGCATTTT	CASSEATGNFNQPQHF
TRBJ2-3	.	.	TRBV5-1	TGCGCCAGCAGCTTGGCAAGCCCCACAGATACGCAGTATTTT	CASSLASPTDTQYF
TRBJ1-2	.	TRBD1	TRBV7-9	TGTGCCAGCAGCCTTGACAGGGAAGTCCCGAACTATGGCTACACCTTC	CASSLDREVPNYGYTF
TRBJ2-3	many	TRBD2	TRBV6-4	TGTGCCAGCAGTGCCCGGGGGGGCACAGATACGCAGTATTTT	CASSARGGTDTQYF
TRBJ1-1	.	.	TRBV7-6	TGTGCCAGCAGCTTACAGGGGAACACTGAAGCTTTCTTT	CASSLQGNTEAFF
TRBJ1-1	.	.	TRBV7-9	TGTGCCAGCAGCCCAAGGGGGGGGCAGACTGAAGCTTTCTTT	CASSPRGGQTEAFF
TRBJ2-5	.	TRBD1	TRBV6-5	TGTGCCAGCAGTATGACAGGGGGCTGGCAAGAGACCCAGTACTTC	CASSMTGGWQETQYF
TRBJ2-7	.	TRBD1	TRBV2	TGTGCCGGTCAAGGACAGGGGGCGAGAGAGCAGTACTTC	CAGQGQGAREQYF
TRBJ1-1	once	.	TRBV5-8	TGTGCCAGCAGCTTGGTGGCGGGAAGGCCTGAAGCTTTCTTT	CASSLVAGRPEAFF
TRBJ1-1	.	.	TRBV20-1	TGCAGTGCCACGACAGCCGGAAGAGCTTTCTTT	CSATTAGRAFF
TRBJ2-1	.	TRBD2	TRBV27	TGTGCCAGCAGAAGACCGCTAGCGGGGGGTCTGAATGAGCAGTTCTTC	CASRRPLAGGLNEQFF
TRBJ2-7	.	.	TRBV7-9	TGTGCCAGCAGCTTAGAGGGAGTCGACCTCGAGCAGTACTTC	CASSLEGVDLEQYF